These 9 T cell receptor beta chains were all obtained from the same sample, sequenced in a study of identical twins' blood T cells. TCRdb reanalysed the 5' RACE reads using MiXCR and keeps one entry per CDR3 protein. Seen here are 300,000 to 450,000 distinct CDR3 sequences, roughly 27% observed once, and the top ten hold roughly 5.5%. The sample consisted of PBMCs. These receptors were collected from a woman aged 18 to 55 in good health.

The chain uses TRBV6-5 and TRBJ1-1; a weak D match, TRBD1 (5 bases). Between the trimmed V and J ends, which lost 0 bases and 4 bases, there was a span of 18 bases. The CDR3 totals 17 residues. Germline V lookup: CDR1 MNHEY, CDR2 SVGAGI. The chain's CDR3 is CASSYSISDLGGTEAFF. Here the CDR3 DNA reads TGTGCCAGCAGTTACTCAATTTCGGACTTGGGGGGCACTGAAGCTTTCTTT.

This clonotype has a handful of counts. This sequence joins TRBV19 and TRBJ1-1, with 8 bases fitting TRBD1. Trimming at V came to 4 bases and at J to 5 bases, leaving 3 bases not matched to a gene. This CDR3 spans 13 amino acids. Germline lookup yields CDR1 LNHDA and CDR2 SQIVND (reference sequence). CDR3 DNA sequence: TGTGCCAGTAGTAAACAGGGGGATACTGAAGCTTTCTTT. It encodes CASSKQGDTEAFF.

V gene TRBV6-5 combines with J gene TRBJ2-7, with D possibly being TRBD1 (5 bases). This CDR3 is 16 amino acids long. Germline-derived CDR1 and CDR2 are MNHEY and SVGAGI. V was trimmed by 4 bases and J by 0 bases, leaving 16 bases between them. The CDR3 region has the DNA TGTGCCAGCAGTTTTCGTAAGGGGCTAAACTCCTACGAGCAGTACTTC. This translates into CASSFRKGLNSYEQYF.

The chain employs TRBV5-6 and TRBJ1-2, with no clear D. The germline V gene has CDR1 SGHDT and CDR2 YYEEEE. The CDR3 extends over 13 amino acids. V lost 0 bases and J 8 bases, leaving 11 bases between the germline ends. The CDR3 DNA is TGTGCCAGCAGCTTGGGGACGATGGAGGGCTACACCTTC. As protein: CASSLGTMEGYTF.

With regard to this clonotype: A read error may explain this, as a much larger clone is one base away. The chain carries TRBV20-1 and TRBJ1-3, with D hard to call. The CDR3 spans 12 residues. CDR1 DFQATT and CDR2 SNEGSKA come from the germline V gene (reference sequence). CDR3 loop: CSARHPGSTIYF. The CDR3 region has the DNA TGCAGTGCTAGACATCCTGGAAGCACCATATATTTT.

This clonotype has more than one count but fewer than ten. The chain recombines TRBV28 with TRBJ1-5; 8 nucleotides line up with TRBD1. The CDR3 has 15 amino acids. The V and J ends lost 6 bases and 2 bases, in that order; junction bases with no gene match: 6. The germline V gene has CDR1 MDHEN and CDR2 SYDVKM. The CDR3: CASRQGANGNQPQHF. The CDR3 DNA follows: TGTGCCAGCAGGCAGGGGGCGAATGGCAATCAGCCCCAGCATTTT.

V is TRBV20-1 and J is TRBJ1-1; TRBD1 matches 9 bases. This CDR3 spans 13 amino acids. V shed 5 bases and J 11 bases; nucleotides not matched to a gene: 12. The V gene's germline CDR1 is DFQATT and CDR2 SNEGSKA (reference sequence). The CDR3 nucleotides are TGCAGTGCTTGGGGACAGGGTCGAGGTATGGCTTTCTTT. It specifies CSAWGQGRGMAFF.

This clonotype was observed a single time. The V gene is TRBV20-1, the J gene TRBJ1-4, with TRBD1 matching over 7 bases. The CDR3 sequence is 14 residues long. The germline V gene has CDR1 DFQATT and CDR2 SNEGSKA (reference sequence). The ends lost 5 bases at V and 7 bases at J; junction bases unmatched: 10. CDR3 coding DNA: TGCAGTGCTCCACCGACAGGGCGGCCTGAAAAACTGTTTTTT. Translating it yields CSAPPTGRPEKLFF.

This clonotype was seen more than once but under ten times. The chain has TRBV2 and TRBJ1-4; D is unresolved. This CDR3 is built from 15 residues. The V gene's germline CDR1 is SNHLY and CDR2 FYNNEI. V lost 5 bases and J lost 7, with 17 bases in between. This CDR3 is CASSRRSIHIEKLFF. The CDR3 DNA follows: TGTGCCAGCAGTCGCCGGAGTATACATATTGAAAAACTGTTTTTT.